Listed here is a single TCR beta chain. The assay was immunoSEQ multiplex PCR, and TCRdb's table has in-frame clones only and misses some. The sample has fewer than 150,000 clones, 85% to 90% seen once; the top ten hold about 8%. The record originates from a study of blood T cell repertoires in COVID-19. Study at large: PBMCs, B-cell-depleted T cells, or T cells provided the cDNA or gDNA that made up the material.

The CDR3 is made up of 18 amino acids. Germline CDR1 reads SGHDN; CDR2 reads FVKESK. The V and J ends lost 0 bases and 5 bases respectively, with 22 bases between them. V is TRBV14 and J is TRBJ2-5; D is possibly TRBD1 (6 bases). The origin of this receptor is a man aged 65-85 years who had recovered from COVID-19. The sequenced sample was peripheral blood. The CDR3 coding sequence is TGTGCCAGCAGCCAAGATCGCCATCAGACAGGCAAACAGGAGACCCAGTACTTC. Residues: CASSQDRHQTGKQETQYF.